Below are 9 T cell receptor beta chains sequenced from a single sample in a study of blood T cell repertoires in COVID-19. The data were produced by immunoSEQ multiplex PCR, yet TCRdb's version contains in-frame clones alone and is incomplete. Of some 220,000 clones listed, around 81% are singletons. Material: peripheral blood. The receptors derive from a woman between 65 and 79 years old with acute or convalescent COVID-19.

This clone was seen only once. This chain links TRBV3-1 (or the pseudogene TRBV3-2) with TRBJ2-3; 16 positions match TRBD2. CDR3 size: 17 residues. Losses at the gene ends were 3 bases for V and 6 bases for J; bases not matched to a gene: 6. Germline CDR1 reads LGHDT; CDR2 reads YNNKEL (reference sequence). CDR3 sequence reads: CASSQGTSGGAVDTQYF. CDR3 coding DNA: TGTGCCAGCAGCCAGGGGACTAGCGGGGGGGCGGTGGATACGCAGTATTTT.

The chain is built from TRBV4-1 and TRBJ1-6, with D possibly being TRBD1 (6 bases). Germline CDR1 is MGHRA and CDR2 is YSYEKL. The CDR3 consists of 17 residues. V lost 0 bases and J 2 bases, leaving 11 bases between the germline ends. CDR3 protein: CASSQEAAGAYNSPLHF. The CDR3 DNA reads as TGCGCCAGCAGCCAAGAGGCGGCAGGGGCCTATAATTCACCCCTCCACTTT.

There are a few counts of this clone. The chain's CDR3 is CASSLSQGWEKLFF. CDR3 in DNA: TGTGCCAGCAGTTTATCACAGGGGTGGGAAAAACTGTTTTTT. The J gene is TRBJ1-4, the V gene TRBV28, with TRBD1 matching 7 bases. Per germline, CDR1 MDHEN and CDR2 SYDVKM. The ends lost 1 base at V and 8 bases at J; junction bases unmatched: 4. The CDR3 consists of 14 residues. The variable domain in full, with the rest retrieved from reference TRBV28 and TRBJ1-4, is DVKVTQSSRYLVKRTGEKVFLECVQDMDHENMFWYRQDPGLGLRLIYFSYDVKMKEKGDIPEGYSVSREKKERFSLILESASTNQTSMYLCASSLSQGWEKLFFGSGTQLSVL.

This clone has only one observation. The chain couples TRBV3-1 (or the pseudogene TRBV3-2) to TRBJ2-3; no clear D. Germline V CDR1 and CDR2: LGHDT, YNNKEL (reference sequence). There are 14 residues in the CDR3. V was pared by 5 bases and J by 2 bases, with 11 bases between. In DNA, the CDR3 is TGTGCCAGCAGCGGCAGTCCAACCACAGATACGCAGTATTTT. It yields the protein CASSGSPTTDTQYF.

The table lists this clone with a count of one. The rearrangement links TRBV18 to TRBJ2-7; weak D call: TRBD2 (7 bases). Germline lookup yields CDR1 KGHSH and CDR2 LQKENI. Trimming stripped 7 bases from V and 13 bases from J, with 17 bases between. The CDR3 extends over 11 amino acids. The CDR3 region has the DNA TGTGCCAGCTTCGGGGGGCTAGCCACCTACTTC. As protein: CASFGGLATYF. The entire variable domain, with the rest obtained from reference TRBV18 and TRBJ2-7, is as follows: NAGVMQNPRHLVRRRGQEARLRCSPMKGHSHVYWYRQLPEEGLKFMVYLQKENIIDESGMPKERFSAEFPKEGPSILRIQQVVRGDSAAYFCASFGGLATYFGPGTRLTVT.

The count of this clone is one. This sequence joins TRBV23-1 and TRBJ1-2; D gene unclear. TRBV23-1 is classed as an ORF, of uncertain function. Trimming removed 2 bases from V and 6 bases from J, with 28 bases in between. CDR3 length: 19 amino acids. The CDR3 bases are TGCGCCAGCAGTCAACCGGAGGACGACCGCGAAAGCCGCAGGCATGGCTACACCTTC. It specifies CASSQPEDDRESRRHGYTF.

The chain couples TRBV12-3 or TRBV12-4 to TRBJ2-5; D ambiguous. Trimming pared 2 bases from V and 5 bases from J, leaving 6 bases between. This CDR3 is 12 amino acids long. CDR3 coding DNA: TGTGCCAGCAGTTTAAACCGGGAGACCCAGTACTTC. It yields the protein CASSLNRETQYF.

The rearrangement links TRBV2 to TRBJ2-7, with 10 bases lining up with TRBD1. There are 14 residues in the CDR3. Germline V gene data show CDR1 as SNHLY and CDR2 as FYNNEI. Trimming took 3 bases from V and 3 from J; bases not matched to a gene: 2. CDR3 DNA sequence: TGTGCCAGCAGTGACAGGACAGGGGGCTACGAGCAGTACTTC. This encodes CASSDRTGGYEQYF.

The chain recombines TRBV20-1 with TRBJ2-3; weak D call: TRBD2 (6 bases). V lost 7 bases to trimming and J lost 4 bases, with 9 bases between them. The CDR3 spans 11 residues. Germline V gene data show CDR1 as DFQATT and CDR2 as SNEGSKA (reference sequence). Written as DNA, the CDR3 is TGCAGTGACGGGACTGCAGATACGCAGTATTTT. It is translated as CSDGTADTQYF.